These T cell receptor beta chains were read from a single sample in a study of T cell repertoires in cytomegalovirus infection. TCRdb ran MiXCR on the reads and lists one entry per CDR3 protein. Among over 200,000 distinct CDR3 sequences listed, approximately 15% were seen once. Material for sequencing was PBMCs. These receptors were taken from a human donor in good health (CMV status not recorded). Some clones in this sample may be carry-over from other donors' samples. CDR3s include the opening cysteine and the closing phenylalanine or tryptophan. A D gene is named only where the DNA matches it firmly. The size field is filled for only some rows; it gives once, few, many or a size class.

j_gene	abundance	d_gene	v_gene	CDR3nt	CDR3aa
TRBJ2-1	NA	NA	TRBV18	TGTGCCAGCTCACCAGGGCTGGACCTCATCCCCCACAATGAGCAGTTCTTC	CASSPGLDLIPHNEQFF
TRBJ1-1	many	TRBD1	TRBV2	TGTGCCAGCAGTACGGACAGGGTAGGAAACACTGAAGCTTTCTTT	CASSTDRVGNTEAFF
TRBJ2-5	many	NA	TRBV7-9	TGTGCCAGCAGCTTAGATGGCAGCGAAGAGACCCAGTACTTC	CASSLDGSEETQYF
TRBJ2-2	many	TRBD1	TRBV20-1	TGCAGTGCAGACTCGGGACAGGCCGCGAACACCGGGGAGCTGTTTTTT	CSADSGQAANTGELFF
TRBJ1-4	NA	NA	TRBV11-2	TGTGCCAGCAGCTTAGGAAGGAAGCTAAGCGAAAAACTGTTTTTT	CASSLGRKLSEKLFF
TRBJ1-5	few	NA	TRBV10-3	TGTGCCATCAGTCCGGGAAATCAGGGGCAGCCCCAGCATTTT	CAISPGNQGQPQHF
TRBJ1-4	few	NA	TRBV3-1	TGTGCCAGCAGCCTGCGACGGAAACAGACTAATGAAAAACTGTTTTTT	CASSLRRKQTNEKLFF
TRBJ2-1	few	NA	TRBV6-5	TGTGCCAGCAGCCTGACCGACAGGTACTCCTACAATGAGCAGTTCTTC	CASSLTDRYSYNEQFF
TRBJ2-7	NA	NA	TRBV6-2/TRBV6-3	TGTGCCAGCAGTTGGGGGCGACAAGGGTACGAGCAGTACTTC	CASSWGRQGYEQYF
TRBJ2-3	NA	TRBD2	TRBV3-1	TGTGCCAGCAGCCCTAGCGGGAACACAGATACGCAGTATTTT	CASSPSGNTDTQYF
TRBJ1-5	few	NA	TRBV12-3/TRBV12-4	TGTGCCAGCAGTAAACAGGGAAATCAGCCCCAGCATTTT	CASSKQGNQPQHF
TRBJ1-5	many	NA	TRBV2	TGTGCCAGCAGTGAACGGTCCGGAGAGAATCAGCCCCAGCATTTT	CASSERSGENQPQHF
TRBJ2-7	many	TRBD2	TRBV7-6	TGTGCCAGCAGCTTAGCGCTCAGGATCGGACTAGCGGGATTAAGCTCCTACGAGCAGTACTTC	CASSLALRIGLAGLSSYEQYF
TRBJ2-7	many	NA	TRBV23-1	TGCGCCAGCAGTCAATTCCCCTGGACAGTTCCCCGTATGTACTTC	CASSQFPWTVPRMYF
TRBJ2-7	many	NA	TRBV7-6	TGTGCCAGCAGTCCCGACGGGAACCCCTACGAGCAGTACTTC	CASSPDGNPYEQYF
TRBJ2-3	NA	NA	TRBV5-1	TGCGCCAGCAGCTTTTCGGACATGAGCACAGATACGCAGTATTTT	CASSFSDMSTDTQYF
TRBJ2-3	NA	TRBD1	TRBV5-1	TGCGCCAGCAGCTCGACAGGGGCCAACACAGATACGCAGTATTTT	CASSSTGANTDTQYF